This T cell receptor (beta chain) appears in the sequencing data of a study of graft-versus-host responses after intestinal transplantation. The protocol was immunoSEQ multiplex PCR, while the TCRdb copy is restricted to in-frame clones and leaves out a portion. The sample lists more than 85,000 clones; around 93% were seen once. V was cut by 11 bases and J by 4 bases, with 14 bases left in between. Germline V gene lookup returns CDR1 LNHDA and CDR2 SQIVND (reference sequence). This CDR3 is 12 amino acids long. With respect to this clone: Its antigen is unknown.

Sequencing was performed on unstimulated CD8+ T cells sorted from spleen or lymph node cells, taken before intestinal transplant. The sequence derives from a human donor who received an intestinal transplant. The chain joins TRBV19 to TRBJ1-1; D is uncertain. CDR3 DNA: TGTGCCTGCTCGACCCGCACCACTGAAGCTTTCTTT. It yields the protein CACSTRTTEAFF.